This T cell receptor (beta chain) originates from a study of patients and donors after allogeneic stem cell transplantation. In TCRdb, the RT-PCR reads were re-called with MiXCR into one record per CDR3 protein. The data contain about 200,000 distinct CDR3 sequences, around two fifths of them singletons. The sample comprised blood, either unsorted or a sorted T cell fraction (not recorded which). The sequence was obtained from a human donor who was either an allogeneic HSCT recipient or a stem cell or donor lymphocyte infusion donor (not recorded which). It is not recorded whose cells these are; they may come from a transplant donor.

This CDR3 reads CATPRDTQYF. Here the CDR3 DNA reads TGTGCCACCCCAAGAGATACGCAGTATTTT. The chain combines TRBV24-1 with TRBJ2-3; D call uncertain. Germline lookup yields CDR1 KGHDR and CDR2 SFDVKD. V was trimmed by 9 bases and J by 5 bases, leaving 5 bases between them. CDR3 length: 10 residues.